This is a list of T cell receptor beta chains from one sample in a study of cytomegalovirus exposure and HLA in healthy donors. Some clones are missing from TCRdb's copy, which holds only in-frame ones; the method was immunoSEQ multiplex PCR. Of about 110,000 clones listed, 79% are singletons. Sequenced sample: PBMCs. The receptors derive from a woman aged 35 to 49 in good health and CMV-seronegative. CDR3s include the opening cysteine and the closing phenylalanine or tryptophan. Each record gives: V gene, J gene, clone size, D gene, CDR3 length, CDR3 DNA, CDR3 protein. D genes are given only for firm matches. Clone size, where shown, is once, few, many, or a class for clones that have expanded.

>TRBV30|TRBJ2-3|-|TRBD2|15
TGTGCCTGGAGTGTTCGGACTAGCGGGGGAGATACGCAGTATTTT
CAWSVRTSGGDTQYF
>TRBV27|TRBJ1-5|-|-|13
TGTGCCAGCTCGGACAGATTCGGTCAGCCCCAGCATTTT
CASSDRFGQPQHF
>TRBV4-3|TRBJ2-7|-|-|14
TGCGCCAGCAGCCAAGACTCCAGGGTAGGGGAGCAGTACTTC
CASSQDSRVGEQYF
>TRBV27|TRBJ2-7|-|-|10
TGTGCCAGCGGACTCTACGAGCAGTACTTC
CASGLYEQYF
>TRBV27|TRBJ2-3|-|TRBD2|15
TGTGCCAGCAGTCGTAGCGGGGGGGCGACAGATACGCAGTATTTT
CASSRSGGATDTQYF
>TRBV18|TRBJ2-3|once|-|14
TGTGCCAGCTCACGACTACAGGGCCCAGATACGCAGTATTTT
CASSRLQGPDTQYF
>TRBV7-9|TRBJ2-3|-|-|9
TGTGCCAGCAGTCGAGGAGGGTATTTT
CASSRGGYF
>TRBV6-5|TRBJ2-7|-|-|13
TGTGCCAGCAGTTACGCGGAAACCTACGAGCAGTACTTC
CASSYAETYEQYF
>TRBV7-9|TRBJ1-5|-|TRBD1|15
TGTGCCAGCAGTTTTACCACAGGGGAAAATCAGCCCCAGCATTTT
CASSFTTGENQPQHF
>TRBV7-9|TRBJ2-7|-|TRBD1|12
TGTGCCAGCAGCTTCACCGAAGGACAGGGATACTTC
CASSFTEGQGYF
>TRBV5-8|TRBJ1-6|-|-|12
TGTGCCAGCAGCTTCGAGAATTCACCCCTCCACTTT
CASSFENSPLHF
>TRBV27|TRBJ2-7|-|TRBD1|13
TGTGCCAGCAGTTTGGGACAGTCCTACGAGCAGTACTTC
CASSLGQSYEQYF
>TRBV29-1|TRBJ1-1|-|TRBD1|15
TGCAGCGTCGAGATACAGGGGCCGAGTAACACTGAAGCTTTCTTT
CSVEIQGPSNTEAFF
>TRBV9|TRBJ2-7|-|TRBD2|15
TGTGCCAGCAGCGTAGGGTTAGCGGGAGGGGCCGAGCAGTACTTC
CASSVGLAGGAEQYF
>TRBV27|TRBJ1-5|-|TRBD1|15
TGTGCCAGCAGTTCACAGGACAGGGATGATCAGCCCCAGCATTTT
CASSSQDRDDQPQHF
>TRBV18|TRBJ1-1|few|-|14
TGTGCCAGCTCACCAACGACCCGGGACACTGAAGCTTTCTTT
CASSPTTRDTEAFF
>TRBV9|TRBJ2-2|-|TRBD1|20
TGTGCCAGCAGCGTAGAAGGGACAGGCGGCGGCGCGGGCCGAAGGGCGGAGCTGTTTTTT
CASSVEGTGGGAGRRAELFF
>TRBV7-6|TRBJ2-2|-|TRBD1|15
TGTGCCAGCAGCTTAGAACAGGGGGGACCCGGGGAGCTGTTTTTT
CASSLEQGGPGELFF
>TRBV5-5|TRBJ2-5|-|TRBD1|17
TGTGCCAGCAGCCTCAGAGGGTACAGGGGAGACCAAGAGACCCAGTACTTC
CASSLRGYRGDQETQYF
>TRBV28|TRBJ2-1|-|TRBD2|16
TGTGCCAGCAGGGGGACTAGCGGGAAATCGGGCAATGAGCAGTTCTTC
CASRGTSGKSGNEQFF
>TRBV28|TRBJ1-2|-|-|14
TGTGCCAGCAGGACGGCGGGGCCGTACTATGGCTACACCTTC
CASRTAGPYYGYTF
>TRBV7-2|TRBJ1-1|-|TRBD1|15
TGTGCCAGCAGCTTGGCCGGGACAGGGCTGACTGAAGCTTTCTTT
CASSLAGTGLTEAFF
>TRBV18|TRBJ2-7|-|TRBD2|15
TGTGCCAGCTCACCGCCGCTAGCGGGAGCCTACGAGCAGTACTTC
CASSPPLAGAYEQYF
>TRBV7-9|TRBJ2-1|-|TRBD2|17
TGTTCCAGCAGCCCGCTCTCGACTAGCGGGAGATTCTATGAGCAGTTCTTC
CSSSPLSTSGRFYEQFF
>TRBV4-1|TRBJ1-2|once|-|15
TGCGCCAGCAGCCAAGTTCCAGACTTTAACTATGGCTACACCTTC
CASSQVPDFNYGYTF
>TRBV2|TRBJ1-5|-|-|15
TGTGCCAGCAGCGTAACACCGTATAGCAATCAGCCCCAGCATTTT
CASSVTPYSNQPQHF
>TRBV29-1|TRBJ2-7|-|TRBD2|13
TGCAGCGCCCTATCTAGCGGGAGCTACGAGCAGTACTTC
CSALSSGSYEQYF
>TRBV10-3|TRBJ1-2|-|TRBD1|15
TGTGCCATCAGTGAGTCCGGGACAGGGGGCGGTGGCTACACCTTC
CAISESGTGGGGYTF
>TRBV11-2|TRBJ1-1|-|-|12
TGTGCCAGCAGCTTAGCTACCTCGGGGGCTTTCTTT
CASSLATSGAFF
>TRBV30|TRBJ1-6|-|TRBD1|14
TGTGCCTGTCCCCGAACAGGGGTTGATTCACCCCTCCACTTT
CACPRTGVDSPLHF
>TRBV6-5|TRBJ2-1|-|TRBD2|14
TGTGCCAGCAGTTACCCCGGGACTAGCGGGAGGATCGTCTTC
CASSYPGTSGRIVF
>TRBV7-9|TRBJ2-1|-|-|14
TGTGCCAGCAGCTTTGTCTCCGGAAACAGTGAGCAGTTCTTC
CASSFVSGNSEQFF
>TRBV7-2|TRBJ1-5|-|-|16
TGTGCCAGCAGCTTTTCGGGGGGGAATAGCAATCAGCCCCAGCATTTT
CASSFSGGNSNQPQHF
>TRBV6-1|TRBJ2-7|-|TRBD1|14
TGTGCCAGCGGATGGACAGGAAGCTCCTACGAGCAGTACTTC
CASGWTGSSYEQYF
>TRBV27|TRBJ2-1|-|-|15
TGTGCCAGCAGTTTATCGTGGCTAGCGAAGGATGAGCAGTTCTTC
CASSLSWLAKDEQFF
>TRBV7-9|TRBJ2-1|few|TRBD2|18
TGTTCCAGCAGCTCAAAGGGGGTAGCGGGAGGCCCGTACAATGAGCAGTTCTTC
CSSSSKGVAGGPYNEQFF
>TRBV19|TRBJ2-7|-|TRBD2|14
TGTGCCAGTAGTGGGACTAGCGACTCCTACGAGCAGTACTTC
CASSGTSDSYEQYF
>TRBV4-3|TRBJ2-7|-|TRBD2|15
TGCGCCAGCAGCCAAACCTCTAGCGGGAGGCTCGAGCAGTACTTC
CASSQTSSGRLEQYF
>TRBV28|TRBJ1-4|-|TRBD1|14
TGTGCCAGCAGTTGGGGACAGGCTAATGAAAAACTGTTTTTT
CASSWGQANEKLFF
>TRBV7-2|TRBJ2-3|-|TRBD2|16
TGTGCCAGCAGCTTTACTAGCGGGACCATCGGAGATACGCAGTATTTT
CASSFTSGTIGDTQYF
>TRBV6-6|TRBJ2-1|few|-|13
TGTGCCAGCAGTTCGACCCAGGTTGGTGAGCAGTTCTTC
CASSSTQVGEQFF
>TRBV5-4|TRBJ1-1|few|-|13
TGTGCCAGCAGCTTATTCGGGGGGACGAAAGCTTTCTTT
CASSLFGGTKAFF
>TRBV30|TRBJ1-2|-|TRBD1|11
TGTGCCTGGACAGACAGGGGTGGCTACACCTTC
CAWTDRGGYTF
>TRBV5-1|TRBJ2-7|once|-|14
TGCGCCAGCAGCTATTCGGGAGTTAGTAGCGAGCAGTACTTC
CASSYSGVSSEQYF
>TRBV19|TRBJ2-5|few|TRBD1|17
TGTGCCAGTAGTATTGGGCCGGGAAGGGACAGAAGAGAGACCCAGTACTTC
CASSIGPGRDRRETQYF
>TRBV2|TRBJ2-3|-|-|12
TGTGCCAGCGGGGCTGGCGGACATACGCAGTATTTT
CASGAGGHTQYF
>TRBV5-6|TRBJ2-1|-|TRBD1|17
TGTGCCAGCAGCTTGGCCAGCCGGACAGGCCACCCCAATGAGCAGTTCTTC
CASSLASRTGHPNEQFF
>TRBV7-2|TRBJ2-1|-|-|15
TGTGCCAGCAGCTTAGCGCTAGCGAGTCACAATGAGCAGTTCTTC
CASSLALASHNEQFF
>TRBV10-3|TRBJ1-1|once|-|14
TGTGCCACCCAGGTCCAGGTGGGGAACACTGAAGCTTTCTTT
CATQVQVGNTEAFF
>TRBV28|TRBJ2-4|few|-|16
TGTGCCAGCAGCCACCTAAGCAGCGAACGCAAAAACATTCAGTACTTC
CASSHLSSERKNIQYF
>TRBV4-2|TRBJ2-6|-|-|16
TGTGCCAGCGGTGGCAGGTCACCGTCTGGGGCCAACGTCCTGACTTTC
CASGGRSPSGANVLTF
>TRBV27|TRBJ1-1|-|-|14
TGTGCCAGCAGTTCCCCAGGTCGGAGGACTGAAGCTTTCTTT
CASSSPGRRTEAFF
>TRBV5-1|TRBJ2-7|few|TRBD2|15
TGCGCCAGCAGCTTGGGCGGGGGGGAAACCTACGAGCAGTACTTC
CASSLGGGETYEQYF